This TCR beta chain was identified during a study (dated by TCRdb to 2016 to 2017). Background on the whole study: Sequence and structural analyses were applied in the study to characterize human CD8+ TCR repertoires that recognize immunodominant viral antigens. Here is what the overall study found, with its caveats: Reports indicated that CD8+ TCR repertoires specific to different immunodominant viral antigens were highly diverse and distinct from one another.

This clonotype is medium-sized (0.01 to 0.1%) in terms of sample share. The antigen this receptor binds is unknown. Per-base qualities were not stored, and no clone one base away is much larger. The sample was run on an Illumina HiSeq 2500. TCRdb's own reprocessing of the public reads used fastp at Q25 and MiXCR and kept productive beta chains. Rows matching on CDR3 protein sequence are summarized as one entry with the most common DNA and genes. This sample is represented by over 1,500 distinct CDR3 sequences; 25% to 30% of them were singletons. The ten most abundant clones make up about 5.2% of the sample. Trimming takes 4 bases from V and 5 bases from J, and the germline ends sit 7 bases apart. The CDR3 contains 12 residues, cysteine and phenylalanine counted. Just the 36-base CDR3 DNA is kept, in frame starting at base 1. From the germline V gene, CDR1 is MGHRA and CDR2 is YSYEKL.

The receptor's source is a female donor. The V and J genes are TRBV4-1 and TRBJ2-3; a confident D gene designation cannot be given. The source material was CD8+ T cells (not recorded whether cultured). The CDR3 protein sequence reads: CASSLDKDTQYF. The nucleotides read TGCGCCAGCAGCCTTGATAAAGATACGCAGTATTTT.